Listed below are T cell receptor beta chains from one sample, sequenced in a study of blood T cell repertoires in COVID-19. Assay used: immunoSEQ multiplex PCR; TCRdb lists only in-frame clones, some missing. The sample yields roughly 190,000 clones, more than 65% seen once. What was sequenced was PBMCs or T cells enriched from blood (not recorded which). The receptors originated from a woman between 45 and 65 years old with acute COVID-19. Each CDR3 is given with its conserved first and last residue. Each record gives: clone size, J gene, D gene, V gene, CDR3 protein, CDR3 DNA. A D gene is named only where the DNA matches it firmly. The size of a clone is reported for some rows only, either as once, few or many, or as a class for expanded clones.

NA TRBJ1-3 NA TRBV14 CASSQVSTGFRGNTIYF TGTGCCAGCAGCCAAGTTAGCACGGGGTTCCGAGGAAACACCATATATTTT
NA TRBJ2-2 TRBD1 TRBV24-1 CATSDHRGDTGELFF TGTGCCACCAGTGATCACAGGGGGGACACCGGGGAGCTGTTTTTT
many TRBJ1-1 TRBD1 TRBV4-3 CASSQDLAGTAGGGTEAFF TGCGCCAGCAGCCAAGATCTCGCCGGGACAGCAGGCGGGGGGACTGAAGCTTTCTTT
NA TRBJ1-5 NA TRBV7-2 CASSPGGAGQPQHF TGTGCCAGCAGCCCCGGGGGGGCCGGTCAGCCCCAGCATTTT
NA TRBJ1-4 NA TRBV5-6 CASSWGGLTEKLFF TGTGCCAGCAGCTGGGGGGGCTTGACTGAAAAACTGTTTTTT
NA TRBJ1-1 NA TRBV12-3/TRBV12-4 CASSFRGQEAFF TGTGCCAGCAGTTTCCGCGGACAGGAAGCTTTCTTT
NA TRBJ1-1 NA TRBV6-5 CASSRDIFNTEAFF TGTGCCAGCAGCCGTGACATATTTAACACTGAAGCTTTCTTT
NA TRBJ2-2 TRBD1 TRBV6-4 CASRGRTGKNTGELFF TGTGCCAGCAGGGGAAGGACAGGAAAGAACACCGGGGAGCTGTTTTTT
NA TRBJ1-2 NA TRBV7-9 CASSPREGYTF TGTGCCAGCAGCCCCAGGGAAGGCTACACCTTC
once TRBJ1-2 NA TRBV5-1 CASSVDSYGYTF TGCGCCAGCAGCGTTGACAGCTATGGCTACACCTTC
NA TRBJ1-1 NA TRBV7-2 CASTLQADLNTEAFF TGTGCCAGCACCCTACAGGCAGACCTGAACACTGAAGCTTTCTTT
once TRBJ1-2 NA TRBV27 CASSPLGVRDGYTF TGTGCCAGCAGTCCCTTAGGGGTAAGGGATGGCTACACCTTC
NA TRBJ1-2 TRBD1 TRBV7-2 CASSLGSGGSGYTF TGTGCCAGCAGCTTAGGGTCAGGGGGAAGTGGCTACACCTTC
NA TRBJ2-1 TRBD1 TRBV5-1 CASTQRQGPSSYNEQFF TGCGCCAGCACTCAAAGACAGGGACCCAGCTCCTACAATGAGCAGTTCTTC
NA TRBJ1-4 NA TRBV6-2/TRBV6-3 CASSYSIMGRSANEKLFF TGTGCCAGCAGTTACTCGATAATGGGGCGATCGGCTAATGAAAAACTGTTTTTT
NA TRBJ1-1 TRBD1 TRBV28 CASSPSTGRNTEAFF TGTGCCAGCAGTCCCTCGACAGGGAGGAACACTGAAGCTTTCTTT
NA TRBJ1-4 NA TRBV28 CASSPGLGPKKLFF TGTGCCAGCAGCCCGGGACTGGGCCCTAAAAAACTGTTTTTT
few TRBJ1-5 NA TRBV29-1 CSVGSGPGQPQHF TGCAGCGTTGGAAGTGGGCCTGGTCAGCCCCAGCATTTT
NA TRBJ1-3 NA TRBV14 CASSPLRYAGNTIYF TGTGCCAGCAGCCCCCTGCGATACGCAGGAAACACCATATATTTT
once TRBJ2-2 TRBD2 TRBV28 CASSSYSGGAGELFF TGTGCCAGCAGTTCCTATAGCGGGGGGGCCGGGGAGCTGTTTTTT
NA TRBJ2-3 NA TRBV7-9 CASSLASAGGKDTQYF TGTGCCAGCAGCTTAGCGTCGGCAGGGGGGAAAGATACGCAGTATTTT
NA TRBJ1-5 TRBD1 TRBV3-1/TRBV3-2 CASSQGTGLPQHF TGTGCCAGCAGCCAAGGGACAGGGCTGCCCCAGCATTTT
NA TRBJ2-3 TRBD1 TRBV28 CASSRTRGQANRDTQYF TGTGCCAGCAGTCGAACACGGGGACAGGCCAATAGGGATACGCAGTATTTT
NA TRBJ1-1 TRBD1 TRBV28 CASSLGGQGARGAEAFF TGTGCCAGCAGTTTGGGGGGACAGGGGGCTAGAGGGGCTGAAGCTTTCTTT
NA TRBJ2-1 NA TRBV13 CASSLVSGARFF TGTGCCAGCAGCTTAGTTTCTGGGGCTCGGTTCTTC
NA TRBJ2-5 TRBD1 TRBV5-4 CASSNRQGRETQYF TGTGCCAGCAGCAACCGACAGGGGAGGGAGACCCAGTACTTC
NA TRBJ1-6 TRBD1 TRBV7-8 CASSVQQGPRPPLHF TGTGCCAGCAGCGTACAACAGGGGCCCCGACCACCCCTCCACTTT
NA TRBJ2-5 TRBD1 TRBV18 CASSIGTGGSETQYF TGTGCCAGCTCAATCGGGACAGGGGGCTCAGAGACCCAGTACTTC
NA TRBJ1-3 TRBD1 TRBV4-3 CASSARAGGSGNTIYF TGCGCCAGCAGCGCAAGGGCAGGGGGCTCTGGAAACACCATATATTTT
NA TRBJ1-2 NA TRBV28 CASSFGYGYTF TGTGCCAGCAGTTTCGGGTATGGCTACACCTTC
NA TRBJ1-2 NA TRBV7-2 CASSLDTGLDYGYTF TGTGCCAGCAGCTTAGATACAGGGCTGGACTATGGCTACACCTTC
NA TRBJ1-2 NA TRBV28 CASSLGSAGNYGYTF TGTGCCAGCAGTTTAGGGTCGGCAGGGAACTATGGCTACACCTTC
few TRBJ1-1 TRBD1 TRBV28 CASSYRRTGSTEAFF TGTGCCAGCAGTTACCGTCGGACAGGGAGTACTGAAGCTTTCTTT
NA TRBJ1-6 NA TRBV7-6 CASSLGNIGANSPLHF TGTGCCAGCAGCTTAGGAAATATAGGGGCAAATTCACCCCTCCACTTT
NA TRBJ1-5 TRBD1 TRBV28 CASSLQGEYQPQHF TGTGCCAGCAGTTTACAGGGGGAGTATCAGCCCCAGCATTTT
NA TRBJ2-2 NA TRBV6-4 CASRATLDTGELFF TGTGCCAGCAGAGCAACCCTCGACACCGGGGAGCTGTTTTTT
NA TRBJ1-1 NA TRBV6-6 CASTDIGGITEAFF TGTGCCAGCACCGATATAGGGGGAATTACTGAAGCTTTCTTT
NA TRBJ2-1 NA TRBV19 CASSILGGGENNEQFF TGTGCCAGTAGTATCTTAGGCGGGGGCGAGAACAATGAGCAGTTCTTC
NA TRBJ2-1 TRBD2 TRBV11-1 CASSSGGINNEQFF TGTGCCAGCAGCAGCGGGGGCATCAACAATGAGCAGTTCTTC
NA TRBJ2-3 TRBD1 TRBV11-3 CASSVGQVRTDTQYF TGTGCCAGCAGCGTGGGACAGGTGCGCACAGATACGCAGTATTTT
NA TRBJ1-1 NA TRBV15 CATSIPAGTMNTEAFF TGTGCCACCAGCATCCCGGCCGGGACAATGAACACTGAAGCTTTCTTT
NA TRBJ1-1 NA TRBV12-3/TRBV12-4 CASSQVSPEAFF TGTGCCAGCAGTCAGGTCAGCCCTGAAGCTTTCTTT
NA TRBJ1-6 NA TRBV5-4 CASTILQGVNSPLHF TGTGCCAGCACTATTTTACAGGGTGTAAATTCACCCCTCCACTTT
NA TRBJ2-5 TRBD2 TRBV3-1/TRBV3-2 CASSQGVAGGLETQYF TGTGCCAGCAGCCAAGGGGTAGCGGGGGGGCTCGAGACCCAGTACTTC
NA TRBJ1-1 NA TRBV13 CASSFSVGDTEAFF TGTGCCAGCAGCTTTTCTGTAGGGGACACTGAAGCTTTCTTT
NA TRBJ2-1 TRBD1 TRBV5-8 CASSFRFGTGVPNEQFF TGTGCCAGCAGCTTTCGATTTGGGACAGGGGTACCCAATGAGCAGTTCTTC
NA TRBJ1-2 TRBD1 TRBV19 CASSHLDRAPNYGYTF TGTGCCAGTAGTCACCTCGACAGGGCACCAAACTATGGCTACACCTTC
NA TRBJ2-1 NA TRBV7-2 CASSFSGGVYNEQFF TGTGCCAGCAGCTTCTCCGGGGGAGTCTACAATGAGCAGTTCTTC
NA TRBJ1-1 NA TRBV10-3 CAIRGAGLMNTEAFF TGTGCCATCAGGGGAGCGGGACTGATGAACACTGAAGCTTTCTTT
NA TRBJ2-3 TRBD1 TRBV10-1 CASSEGQGHTDTQYF TGCGCCAGCAGTGAGGGACAGGGGCACACAGATACGCAGTATTTT
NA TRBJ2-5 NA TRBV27 CASSERGGPQETQYF TGTGCCAGCAGTGAGCGCGGGGGCCCCCAAGAGACCCAGTACTTC
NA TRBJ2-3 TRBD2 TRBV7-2 CASSLSSGGADTQYF TGTGCCAGCAGCTTAAGTAGCGGGGGCGCGGATACGCAGTATTTT
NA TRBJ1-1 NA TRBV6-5 CAVCGSLDTEAFF TGTGCCGTATGCGGGAGTCTGGACACTGAAGCTTTCTTT
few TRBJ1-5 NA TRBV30 CAWSGLLSNQPQHF TGTGCCTGGAGTGGACTCCTTAGCAATCAGCCCCAGCATTTT
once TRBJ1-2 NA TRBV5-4 CASSLARLKFTF TGTGCCAGCAGCTTGGCTAGGCTAAAGTTCACCTTC